These 18 T cell receptor beta chains originate from one sample sequenced in a study of vaccination effects on CD4 cells after COVID-19. Culture lasted around eleven days before CD4+ T cell isolation. Their cognate antigens are unknown. Here immunoSEQ multiplex PCR was the method, and the copy in TCRdb shows in-frame clones only, minus some. The repertoire holds 25,000 to 30,000 clones, with approximately 60% as singletons. The specimen was CD4+ T cells from PBMCs cultured without peptide, collected before COVID-19 vaccination. These receptors came from a human donor who received a COVID-19 vaccine.

V and J are TRBV7-9 and TRBJ1-4; D not resolved. The CDR3 has 15 residues. Germline lookup yields CDR1 SEHNR and CDR2 FQNEAQ (reference sequence). With 4 bases removed from V and 5 bases from J, the gap between germline ends came to 14 bases. For the CDR3, the DNA is TGTGCCAGCAGCTCATGGGTGGGAGACAATGAAAAACTGTTTTTT. Its translation is CASSSWVGDNEKLFF.

The J gene is TRBJ1-2, the V gene TRBV5-4, with D possibly being TRBD1 (5 bases). The length of the CDR3 is 15 residues. Germline V gives CDR1 SGHNT, CDR2 YYREEE (reference sequence). The germline V and J ends were trimmed by 3 bases and 8 bases, with 20 bases remaining between them. CDR3 in amino acids: CASSYSQGQERGYTF. CDR3 in DNA: TGTGCCAGCAGCTACTCCCAGGGCCAAGAGCGCGGCTACACCTTC.

This chain links TRBV11-1 with TRBJ2-1, with no clear D. The CDR3 has 16 amino acids. Germline CDR1 reads SGHAT; CDR2 reads FQDESV (reference sequence). Deletions cut 1 base from V and 0 bases from J, with 10 bases between. The DNA for the CDR3 is TGTGCCAGCAGCTTAGACCAAGCGAGCTCCTACAATGAGCAGTTCTTC. It is translated as CASSLDQASSYNEQFF.

This clone qualifies as medium-sized. Written as DNA, the CDR3 is TGTGCCAGCAGCCTCTTGGGACTAGCAGGGTACGAGCAGTACTTC. Translated, it gives CASSLLGLAGYEQYF. This chain uses TRBV5-6 with TRBJ2-7; 9 bases match TRBD2. The CDR3 has 15 residues. Germline V lookup: CDR1 SGHDT, CDR2 YYEEEE. V gave up 4 bases and J gave up 4 bases; unmatched junction bases: 9.

The chain has TRBV29-1 and TRBJ1-5; no firm D call. This CDR3 has 14 residues. Germline V gene data show CDR1 as SQVTM and CDR2 as ANQGSEA. With 6 bases removed from V and 2 bases from J, the gap between germline ends came to 14 bases. The CDR3, as DNA: TGCAGCGTCACCTTAGCTAAGGGCAATCAGCCCCAGCATTTT. It codes for CSVTLAKGNQPQHF.

The V and J genes are TRBV4-1 and TRBJ2-7; no clear D gene. V was shortened by 6 bases and J by 3 bases, with 18 bases between the two germline ends. The CDR3 totals 15 residues. The germline V gene has CDR1 MGHRA and CDR2 YSYEKL. The CDR3: CASRSSASLIYEQYF. Here the CDR3 DNA reads TGCGCCAGCAGGTCGAGCGCTTCCCTTATCTACGAGCAGTACTTC.

This rearrangement joins TRBV30 to TRBJ2-5; tentative D call: TRBD1 (6 bases). This CDR3 is 16 amino acids long. Trimming took off 4 bases at V and 7 bases at J, with 25 bases between the two ends. CDR1 and CDR2 from the germline V gene are GTSNPN and SVGIG (reference sequence). The CDR3 sequence is CAWTQGSMRVGRTQYF. The CDR3 DNA reads TGTGCCTGGACCCAGGGGTCCATGAGGGTGGGGCGGACCCAGTACTTC.

This clone was seen a handful of times. The V call is TRBV4-2, the J call TRBJ1-6; D unresolved. The CDR3 is 17 amino acids. Germline V gene data show CDR1 as LGHNA and CDR2 as YNFKEQ. V lost 3 bases and J lost 0, with 12 bases in between. CDR3 nucleotide sequence: TGTGCCAGCAGCCACGGACGCCTAAGCTCCTATAATTCACCCCTCCACTTT. Its protein product is CASSHGRLSSYNSPLHF.

The V call is TRBV5-1, the J call TRBJ1-6; TRBD1 might be the D (5 bases). The germline gives CDR1 SGHRS, CDR2 YFSETQ. The V and J ends lost 1 base and 12 bases respectively, with 11 bases between them. The CDR3 runs 13 residues. Here the CDR3 reads CASSLFGGEPLHF. The CDR3 DNA reads TGCGCCAGCAGCTTGTTTGGAGGGGAACCCCTCCACTTT.

The chain is built from TRBV2 and TRBJ2-3; 7 nucleotides align to TRBD2. J was trimmed by 4 bases and V by 7 bases; bases with no gene match: 26. The CDR3 consists of 20 residues. Germline CDR1 reads SNHLY; CDR2 reads FYNNEI. The CDR3: CASIDPPYAGREPRADTQYF. The CDR3 DNA reads TGTGCCAGCATAGATCCCCCATATGCCGGGCGGGAGCCGCGGGCAGATACGCAGTATTTT.

The V gene is TRBV29-1, the J gene TRBJ2-1; 8 positions agree with TRBD2. The CDR3 runs 17 residues. V lost 4 bases, J lost 4 bases, and 15 bases stayed unmatched. Germline V gene lookup returns CDR1 SQVTM and CDR2 ANQGSEA. CDR3 in amino acids: CSVGGLHGRAAYNEQFF. DNA of the CDR3: TGCAGCGTTGGTGGGCTCCACGGGAGGGCCGCTTACAATGAGCAGTTCTTC.

This clone was detected only a few times. This sequence joins TRBV19 and TRBJ2-7; either TRBD1 or TRBD2 may fit D (7 bases each). The V gene's germline CDR1 is LNHDA and CDR2 SQIVND (reference sequence). This CDR3 comprises 14 residues. The V and J ends lost 2 bases and 5 bases respectively, with 13 bases between them. The CDR3 is CASSISTGRDEQYF. The CDR3 nucleotides read TGTGCCAGTAGTATATCGACAGGGAGGGACGAGCAGTACTTC.

This clone was picked up a small number of times. The CDR3, as DNA: TGTGCCAGCAGTTCAAAAACAGGGACTGGAAACACCATATATTTT. Translating gives CASSSKTGTGNTIYF. The chain is built from TRBV6-2 or TRBV6-3 and TRBJ1-3, with D perhaps matching TRBD1 (6 bases). Germline CDR1 reads MNHEY; CDR2 reads SVGEGT. Trimming removed 4 bases from V and 2 bases from J, with 12 bases in between. This CDR3 region has 15 residues.

This rearrangement joins TRBV10-3 to TRBJ1-3; D unresolved. The CDR3 is 16 residues long. CDR1 is ENHRY and CDR2 is SYGVKD in the germline V gene. The V and J ends lost 3 bases and 0 bases respectively, with 12 bases between them. CDR3 in amino acids: CAISEAAADSGNTIYF. In DNA, the CDR3 is TGTGCCATCAGTGAAGCGGCGGCAGACTCTGGAAACACCATATATTTT.

This clone showed up just once. The V and J genes are TRBV11-2 and TRBJ1-2; no firm D call. The CDR3 consists of 13 residues. Germline CDR1 SGHAT, CDR2 FQNNGV. Trimming stripped 0 bases from V and 10 bases from J, with 12 bases between. The CDR3 sequence is CASSLDRSGDYTF. The CDR3 DNA follows: TGTGCCAGCAGCTTAGATCGGTCCGGCGACTACACCTTC. Full variable domain (remainder filled in from reference TRBV11-2 and TRBJ1-2): EAGVAQSPRYKIIEKRQSVAFWCNPISGHATLYWYQQILGQGPKLLIQFQNNGVVDDSQLPKDRFSAERLKGVDSTLKIQPAKLEDSAVYLCASSLDRSGDYTFGSGTRLTVV.

The rearrangement uses TRBV6-5 and TRBJ1-2, with a possible D match to TRBD1 (6 bases). V shed 6 bases and J shed 2 bases, with 16 bases lying between them. This CDR3 is built from 15 residues. The V gene's germline CDR1 is MNHEY and CDR2 SVGAGI. Here the CDR3 DNA reads TGTGCCAGCAGCAACAGAAGGACAGCAAACTATGGCTACACCTTC. As protein: CASSNRRTANYGYTF.

For the CDR3, the DNA is TGTGCCAGCAGGCCTCAGGGTGAGAACACCGGGGAGCTGTTTTTT. Amino acid sequence: CASRPQGENTGELFF. The chain is built from TRBV7-9 and TRBJ2-2; a possible D gene is TRBD1 (5 bases). Germline-derived CDR1 and CDR2 are SEHNR and FQNEAQ (reference sequence). This CDR3 is 15 amino acids long. With 6 bases removed from V and 1 base from J, the gap between germline ends came to 12 bases.

This chain uses TRBV2 with TRBJ2-1, with TRBD2 identical over 7 bases. V lost 7 bases to trimming and J lost 5 bases; unmatched junction nucleotides: 8. Germline V lookup: CDR1 SNHLY, CDR2 FYNNEI. CDR3 length equals 14 residues. CDR3 sequence: CASTRAGTNNEQFF. In DNA form, the CDR3 reads TGTGCCAGCACTAGGGCAGGGACTAACAATGAGCAGTTCTTC.